This TCR beta chain was observed in a study of beta chain features in type 1 diabetes. In the study overall: The samples had 107,917,701 sorted cells examined in all.

Regarding the study as a whole: Among patients, naive, central memory and Treg TCRB repertoires appeared more similar than among healthy donors. For Type 1 diabetes patients, all four CD4+ subsets carried TCRB CDR3s that were moderately but significantly shorter. A potential PCR bias toward shorter templates would be equal in patient and control samples.

V lost 8 bases to trimming and J lost 1 base, with 5 bases between them. CDR1 is LNHDA, CDR2 SQIVND, per germline (reference sequence). This CDR3 has 11 residues. Expressed TCRB transcripts were sequenced because the entire RNA isolate underwent reverse transcription. The repertoire was sequenced with immunoSEQ multiplex PCR; TCRdb's copy has only in-frame clones and lacks some. The table records approximately 160,000 clones, around 8% of them present only once. As regards this clone: No antigen is known for it.

The origin of this receptor is a man aged 18 to 30 in good health. J is TRBJ1-1 and V is TRBV19; D gene uncertain. Sequenced sample: central memory CD4+ T cells from blood. CDR3 protein: CASRGNTEAFF. The CDR3 bases are TGTGCCAGTCGGGGGAACACTGAAGCTTTCTTT.